The 9 T cell receptor beta chains below all came from one sample that was sequenced in a study of T cell changes during pregnancy in multiple sclerosis. The assay was immunoSEQ multiplex PCR, and TCRdb's table has in-frame clones only and misses some. The sample records under 50,000 clones, about nine tenths being singletons. The sequencing used CD8+ T cells from peripheral blood mononuclear cells, collected before pregnancy. These receptors were obtained from a female donor with multiple sclerosis, enrolled in a pregnancy study.

This chain joins TRBV6-1 and TRBJ2-3; no definite D call. The ends were cut back, 3 bases at V and 14 bases at J, with 3 bases in the middle. This CDR3 region has 8 residues. Germline V CDR1 and CDR2: MNHNS, SASEGT. The CDR3 DNA follows: TGTGCCAGCAGTGATCGGTATTTT. Protein: CASSDRYF.

The rearrangement joins TRBV13 to TRBJ2-1, with D unclear. This CDR3 region has 15 residues. V was trimmed by 1 base and J by 5 bases, leaving 12 bases between them. Germline V CDR1 and CDR2: PRHDT, FYEKMQ (reference sequence). CDR3 DNA: TGTGCCAGCAGCTTAGTACGAGCGCCTAACAATGAGCAGTTCTTC. This translates into CASSLVRAPNNEQFF.

This clone was seen just once. The V and J genes are TRBV6-5 and TRBJ2-7; 8 nucleotides align to TRBD2. CDR1 is MNHEY and CDR2 is SVGAGI in the germline V gene. The CDR3 has 15 amino acids. V lost 5 bases and J lost 1; bases outside the gene matches: 7. CDR3 loop: CASSPGTSASYEQYF. The CDR3 DNA is TGTGCCAGCAGTCCTGGGACTAGTGCGTCCTACGAGCAGTACTTC.

The chain employs TRBV7-6 and TRBJ1-4; tentative D call: TRBD1 (6 bases). This CDR3 is built from 17 residues. CDR1 is SGHVS, CDR2 FNYEAQ, per germline. V lost 5 bases and J 3 bases, leaving 19 bases between the germline ends. Written as DNA, the CDR3 is TGTGCCAGCAGCCTTACAGGGAAAGGAAGGCCTAATGAAAAACTGTTTTTT. Its protein is CASSLTGKGRPNEKLFF.

This chain uses TRBV27 with TRBJ2-3; TRBD2 agrees at 9 bases. The CDR3 is 14 amino acids. V shed 4 bases, J shed 6 bases, and the junction held 5 bases outside the gene matches. From germline, CDR1 is MNHEY and CDR2 SMNVEV (reference sequence). DNA for the CDR3: TGTGCCAGCAGTTCTGCGGGGGGGAGGGATACGCAGTATTTT. This sequence encodes CASSSAGGRDTQYF.

The chain combines TRBV5-8 with TRBJ2-3; 12 positions agree with TRBD2. Germline CDR1 and CDR2: SGHTS and YDEGEE. This CDR3 has 18 residues. The V segment lost 1 base and the J segment 1 base; nucleotides outside the gene matches: 7. DNA for the CDR3: TGTGCCAGCAGCTTGAGGGCTAGCGGGGGGGCGGGCACAGATACGCAGTATTTT. Encoded protein: CASSLRASGGAGTDTQYF.

In its sample, this clone was seen once. This rearrangement joins TRBV9 to TRBJ1-2; 7 bases match TRBD1. Germline assignment: CDR1 SGDLS and CDR2 YYNGEE. The V gene end was trimmed by 4 bases and the J gene end by 3 bases; junction bases not matched to a gene: 15. This CDR3 comprises 17 residues. CDR3 in DNA: TGTGCCAGCAGCATTCGGACAGGACCCTCGGCCCACTATGGCTACACCTTC. Protein sequence: CASSIRTGPSAHYGYTF.

The J gene is TRBJ1-5, the V gene TRBV7-9; D is possibly TRBD1 (5 bases). CDR3 length: 13 amino acids. In germline, CDR1 is SEHNR, CDR2 FQNEAQ (reference sequence). V gave up 3 bases and J gave up 5 bases, with 8 bases separating them. The CDR3 here is CASSLGGDQPQHF. CDR3 in DNA: TGTGCCAGCAGCTTGGGGGGGGATCAGCCCCAGCATTTT. The full variable domain, rest sourced from reference TRBV7-9 and TRBJ1-5, is DTGVSQNPRHKITKRGQNVTFRCDPISEHNRLYWYRQTLGQGPEFLTYFQNEAQLEKSRLLSDRFSAERPKGSFSTLEIQRTEQGDSAMYLCASSLGGDQPQHFGDGTRLSIL.

This chain connects TRBV14 to TRBJ2-7; a weak D match, TRBD1 (6 bases). Trimming left V 4 bases short and J 3 bases short, with 10 bases between. Germline V CDR1 and CDR2: SGHDN, FVKESK. The CDR3 spans 13 residues. The CDR3 bases are TGTGCCAGCAGCCTTGGACAGAACTACGAGCAGTACTTC. The encoded protein is CASSLGQNYEQYF.